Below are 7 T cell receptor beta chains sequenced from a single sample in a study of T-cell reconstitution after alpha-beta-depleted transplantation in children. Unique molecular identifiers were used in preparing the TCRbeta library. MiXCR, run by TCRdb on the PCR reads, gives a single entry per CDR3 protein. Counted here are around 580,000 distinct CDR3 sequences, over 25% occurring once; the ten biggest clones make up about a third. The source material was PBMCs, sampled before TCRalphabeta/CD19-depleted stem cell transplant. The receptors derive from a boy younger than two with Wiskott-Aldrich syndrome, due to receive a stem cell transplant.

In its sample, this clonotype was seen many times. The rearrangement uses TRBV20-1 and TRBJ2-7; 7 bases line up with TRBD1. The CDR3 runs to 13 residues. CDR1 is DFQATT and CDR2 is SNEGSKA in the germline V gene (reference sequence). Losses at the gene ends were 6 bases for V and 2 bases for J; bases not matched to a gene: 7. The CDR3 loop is CSAKGQHPYEQYF. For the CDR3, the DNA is TGCAGTGCAAAGGGACAGCATCCCTACGAGCAGTACTTC.

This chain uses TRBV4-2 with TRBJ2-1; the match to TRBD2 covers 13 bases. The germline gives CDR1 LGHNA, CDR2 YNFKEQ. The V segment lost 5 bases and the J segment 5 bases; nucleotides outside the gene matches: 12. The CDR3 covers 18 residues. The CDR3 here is CASSKTSGRPFGNNEQFF. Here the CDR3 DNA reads TGTGCCAGCAGCAAGACTAGCGGGAGGCCCTTCGGCAACAATGAGCAGTTCTTC.

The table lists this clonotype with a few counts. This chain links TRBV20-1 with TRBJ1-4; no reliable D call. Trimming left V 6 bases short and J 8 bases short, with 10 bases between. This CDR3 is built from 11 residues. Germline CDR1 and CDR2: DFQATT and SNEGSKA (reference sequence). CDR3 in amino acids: CSAPYGEKLFF. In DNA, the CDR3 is TGCAGTGCCCCTTACGGGGAAAAACTGTTTTTT.

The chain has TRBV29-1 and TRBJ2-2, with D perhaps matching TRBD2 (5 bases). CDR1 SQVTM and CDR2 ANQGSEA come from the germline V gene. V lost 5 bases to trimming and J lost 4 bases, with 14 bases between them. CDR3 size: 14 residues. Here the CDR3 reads CSVRRGIGTGELFF. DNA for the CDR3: TGCAGCGTTAGAAGAGGGATCGGCACCGGGGAGCTGTTTTTT.

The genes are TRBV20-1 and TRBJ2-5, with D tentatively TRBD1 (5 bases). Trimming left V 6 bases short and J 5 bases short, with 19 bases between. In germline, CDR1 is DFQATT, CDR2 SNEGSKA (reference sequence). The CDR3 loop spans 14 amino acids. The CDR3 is CSAPYPQGAETQYF. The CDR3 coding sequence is TGCAGTGCCCCCTACCCACAAGGGGCCGAGACCCAGTACTTC.

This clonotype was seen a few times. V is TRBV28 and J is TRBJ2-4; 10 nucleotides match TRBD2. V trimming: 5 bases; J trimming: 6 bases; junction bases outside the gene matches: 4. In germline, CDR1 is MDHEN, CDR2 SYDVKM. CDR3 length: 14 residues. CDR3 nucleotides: TGTGCCAGCAGTCTAGCGGGAGTTATAAACATTCAGTACTTC. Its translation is CASSLAGVINIQYF.

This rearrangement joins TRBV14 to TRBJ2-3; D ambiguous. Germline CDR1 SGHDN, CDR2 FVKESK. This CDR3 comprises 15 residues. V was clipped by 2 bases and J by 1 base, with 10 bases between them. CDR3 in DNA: TGTGCCAGCAGCCAACGACGATGGGGCACAGATACGCAGTATTTT. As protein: CASSQRRWGTDTQYF.